Following are 32 T cell receptor beta chains from one sample sequenced in a study of cytomegalovirus exposure and HLA in healthy donors (dated by TCRdb to 2017 to 2019). The library was produced with the immunoSEQ multiplex PCR assay. Held by TCRdb, this immuneACCESS table contains in-frame sequences only and omits some clones. Under half of the omission traces to an unresolved V gene where checked; the cause of the rest is unknown. In this sample the table shows about 140,000 clones, 94% of which occur a single time. Approximately 2% of the sample rests with the top ten. The source material was PBMCs. These receptors all stem from a man between 18 and 29 years old in good health and CMV-seropositive.

This CDR3 reads CASSTRGETQYF. In nucleotides, the CDR3 is TGTGCCAGCAGTACTCGAGGGGAGACCCAGTACTTC. J is TRBJ2-5 and V is TRBV6-1, with D maybe TRBD2 (5 bases). The CDR3 totals 12 residues. Germline loops: CDR1 MNHNS, CDR2 SASEGT. V shed 5 bases and J shed 5 bases, with 9 bases lying between them.

The chain combines TRBV5-1 with TRBJ2-1, with D possibly TRBD2 on 5 matching bases. With 1 base removed from V and 4 bases from J, the gap between germline ends came to 12 bases. CDR3 length: 15 amino acids. Germline V lookup: CDR1 SGHRS, CDR2 YFSETQ. The CDR3 coding sequence is TGCGCCAGCAGCTTGACACCGGGATCATACAATGAGCAGTTCTTC. Encoded protein: CASSLTPGSYNEQFF.

This rearrangement joins TRBV5-1 to TRBJ2-5; 9 bases fit TRBD2. CDR3 length: 15 amino acids. The trim removed 2 bases at V and 4 bases at J, leaving 6 bases unmatched. CDR1 and CDR2 from the germline V gene are SGHRS and YFSETQ. The CDR3 nucleotides read TGCGCCAGCAGCTTAAGTCCGACTAGCGGAGAGACCCAGTACTTC. Protein sequence: CASSLSPTSGETQYF.

The chain couples TRBV7-9 to TRBJ1-2; D ambiguous. The V and J ends lost 5 bases and 3 bases respectively, with 16 bases between them. CDR1 and CDR2 (germline): SEHNR, FQNEAQ (reference sequence). This CDR3 comprises 15 residues. DNA for the CDR3: TGTGCCAGCAGCCTGGGGAGTCGGAGCTACTATGGCTACACCTTC. Translated: CASSLGSRSYYGYTF. Based on the CDR3 plus reference TRBV7-9 and TRBJ1-2, the full variable domain is DTGVSQNPRHKITKRGQNVTFRCDPISEHNRLYWYRQTLGQGPEFLTYFQNEAQLEKSRLLSDRFSAERPKGSFSTLEIQRTEQGDSAMYLCASSLGSRSYYGYTFGSGTRLTVV.

The rearrangement links TRBV18 to TRBJ2-3; 7 bases fit TRBD2. The CDR3 length is 16 residues. Germline V gene sequence: CDR1 KGHSH, CDR2 LQKENI. Trimming took 0 bases from V and 1 from J; bases not matched to a gene: 4. In DNA form, the CDR3 reads TGTGCCAGCTCACCACCAGGCCTAGCGGGCACAGATACGCAGTATTTT. Translated: CASSPPGLAGTDTQYF. Variable domain in full (rest from reference TRBV18 and TRBJ2-3): NAGVMQNPRHLVRRRGQEARLRCSPMKGHSHVYWYRQLPEEGLKFMVYLQKENIIDESGMPKERFSAEFPKEGPSILRIQQVVRGDSAAYFCASSPPGLAGTDTQYFGPGTRLTVL.

This clone was counted once. The chain recombines TRBV27 with TRBJ2-1; 14 nucleotides agree with TRBD2. The CDR3 is made up of 17 amino acids. Germline V gene sequence: CDR1 MNHEY, CDR2 SMNVEV (reference sequence). Trimming at V came to 1 base and at J to 6 bases, leaving 5 bases not matched to a gene. Here the CDR3 DNA reads TGTGCCAGCAGTTTATACAGGACTAGCGGGAGGCCCAATGAGCAGTTCTTC. It encodes CASSLYRTSGRPNEQFF.

The chain is built from TRBV5-6 and TRBJ1-2; 7 bases are a match to TRBD1. With 6 bases clipped from V and 5 bases from J, the junction kept 10 bases outside the gene matches. The germline CDR1 and CDR2 sequences are SGHDT and YYEEEE. This CDR3 comprises 14 residues. CDR3 in DNA: TGTGCCAGCACCTTCCGGGACAGCCTTTATGGCTACACCTTC. The encoded protein is CASTFRDSLYGYTF. The full variable domain, with the rest looked up from reference TRBV5-6 and TRBJ1-2, is DAGVTQSPTHLIKTRGQQVTLRCSPKSGHDTVSWYQQALGQGPQFIFQYYEEEERQRGNFPDRFSGHQFPNYSSELNVNALLLGDSALYLCASTFRDSLYGYTFGSGTRLTVV.

The chain joins TRBV10-3 to TRBJ1-1; D call uncertain. The germline V gene has CDR1 ENHRY and CDR2 SYGVKD. This CDR3 spans 12 amino acids. Trimming cost V 0 bases and J 5 bases, with 4 bases left between them. This chain's CDR3 is CAISESRTEAFF. DNA for the CDR3: TGTGCCATCAGTGAGTCGAGGACTGAAGCTTTCTTT.

This chain uses TRBV7-2 with TRBJ2-7, with D possibly matching TRBD2 (5 bases). The CDR3 totals 14 residues. Germline-derived CDR1 and CDR2 are SGHTA and FQGNSA. V was trimmed by 0 bases and J by 6 bases, leaving 12 bases between them. Written as DNA, the CDR3 is TGTGCCAGCAGCTTAGCGGTGAGGGCGGGCGAGCAGTACTTC. This gives the protein CASSLAVRAGEQYF.

V and J are TRBV2 and TRBJ1-5, with 9 bases that match TRBD1. V was clipped by 6 bases and J by 2 bases; unmatched bases: 8. This CDR3 spans 16 amino acids. Germline values: CDR1 SNHLY, CDR2 FYNNEI. The CDR3 sequence is CASRPHRGPGNQPQHF. CDR3 in DNA: TGTGCCAGCAGGCCTCACAGGGGGCCGGGCAATCAGCCCCAGCATTTT.

The J gene is TRBJ2-5, the V gene TRBV5-6, with 10 bases identical to TRBD1. The CDR3 runs 17 residues. CDR1 and CDR2 from the germline V gene are SGHDT and YYEEEE. Trimming took 4 bases from V and 4 from J; bases not matched to a gene: 13. Here the CDR3 reads CASSQDRGAVVSETQYF. In DNA form, the CDR3 reads TGTGCCAGCAGCCAGGACAGGGGGGCGGTGGTATCAGAGACCCAGTACTTC.

The V call is TRBV21-1, the J call TRBJ1-5; the table's D gene call, TRBD1, was not cross checked with the DNA. TRBV21-1 is marked as a pseudogene. The CDR3 extends over 15 amino acids. CDR3 DNA sequence: TGTGCCAGCAGCAAAGTGGGGGCCTTTAATCAGCCCCAGCATTTT. This translates into CASSKVGAFNQPQHF.

The CDR3 DNA reads as TGTGCCAGTAGTATCGGCAGGGGGACCTACGAGCAGTACTTC. It codes for CASSIGRGTYEQYF. The chain couples TRBV19 to TRBJ2-7; 7 bases map to TRBD1. Trimming cost V 3 bases and J 2 bases; bases outside gene matches: 4. Germline CDR1 is LNHDA and CDR2 is SQIVND (reference sequence). The CDR3 consists of 14 residues.

The chain has TRBV7-9 and TRBJ2-3; 10 nucleotides match TRBD1. The germline V gene has CDR1 SEHNR and CDR2 FQNEAQ (reference sequence). V shed 5 bases and J 7 bases; nucleotides not matched to a gene: 9. This CDR3 has 15 amino acids. CDR3 DNA: TGTGCCAGCAGCAATCCGGGACAGGGGATGTATACGCAGTATTTT. Protein product: CASSNPGQGMYTQYF.

This chain links TRBV4-1 with TRBJ2-5, with 7 bases lining up with TRBD1. The CDR3 sequence is 15 residues long. The ends lost 1 base at V and 5 bases at J; junction bases unmatched: 7. Germline values: CDR1 MGHRA, CDR2 YSYEKL. The CDR3 DNA follows: TGCGCCAGCAGCCAAGTGGGACAGCGACGCGAGACCCAGTACTTC. This gives the protein CASSQVGQRRETQYF.

This clone was found once. The V gene is TRBV10-1, the J gene TRBJ1-5; perhaps TRBD1 as D (6 bases). CDR1 is WNHNN, CDR2 SYGVQD, per germline (reference sequence). V gave up 8 bases and J gave up 7 bases, with 18 bases separating them. The CDR3 is 14 residues long. In DNA form, the CDR3 reads TGCGCCAGCGAGCCTGCTTACAGGGAACAGCCCCAGCATTTT. Translated, it gives CASEPAYREQPQHF.

This clone was detected once. The V call is TRBV28, the J call TRBJ1-2; a weak D match, TRBD1 (5 bases). This CDR3 comprises 13 residues. The V end lost 6 bases, the J end lost 2 bases, and 10 bases lay between the germline ends. The germline gives CDR1 MDHEN, CDR2 SYDVKM. This CDR3 is CASSYSGNYGYTF. DNA of the CDR3: TGTGCCAGCAGCTATTCAGGGAACTATGGCTACACCTTC.

The chain employs TRBV5-1 and TRBJ2-7, with 15 bases aligning to TRBD2. The CDR3 has 16 amino acids. Unmatched junction bases numbered 12, after V lost 3 bases and J lost 11 bases. Germline values: CDR1 SGHRS, CDR2 YFSETQ. Here the CDR3 DNA reads TGCGCCAGCAGCTGGGTCCCGGGACTAGCGGGAGGCTCTAAGTACTTC. It encodes CASSWVPGLAGGSKYF.

The V call is TRBV7-9, the J call TRBJ2-7; possibly TRBD2 for D (5 bases). This CDR3 is built from 12 residues. Per the germline V gene, CDR1 is SEHNR and CDR2 is FQNEAQ (reference sequence). V was clipped by 6 bases and J by 6 bases, with 12 bases between them. DNA of the CDR3: TGTGCCAGCAGGGGAGTTGGGGTCGAGCAGTACTTC. It is translated as CASRGVGVEQYF.

The chain recombines TRBV6-1 with TRBJ1-2; TRBD1 matches at 7 bases. The V and J ends lost 2 bases and 4 bases, in that order; junction bases with no gene match: 16. CDR1 is MNHNS and CDR2 is SASEGT in the germline V gene. CDR3 length: 18 amino acids. The CDR3 sequence: CASSENIPGQNPFYGYTF. DNA for the CDR3: TGTGCCAGCAGTGAAAACATCCCGGGACAGAATCCCTTCTATGGCTACACCTTC.

The V and J genes are TRBV4-1 and TRBJ2-7; D perhaps matches TRBD1 (5 bases). The CDR3 extends over 14 amino acids. V dropped 2 bases and J dropped 3 bases, with 11 bases sitting between them. Germline CDR1 MGHRA, CDR2 YSYEKL. The CDR3 DNA follows: TGCGCCAGCAGCCAATTAGGACAAGACTACGAGCAGTACTTC. It yields the protein CASSQLGQDYEQYF.

This chain connects TRBV5-1 to TRBJ2-7, with D perhaps TRBD1 (5 bases). With 4 bases removed from V and 9 bases from J, the gap between germline ends came to 11 bases. Germline assignment: CDR1 SGHRS and CDR2 YFSETQ. This CDR3 is built from 11 residues. The DNA of the CDR3 is TGCGCCAGCAGCCCAGGGCTGTGGCAGTACTTC. It yields the protein CASSPGLWQYF.

The chain joins TRBV29-1 to TRBJ2-7, with 8 positions matching TRBD2. CDR1 is SQVTM, CDR2 ANQGSEA, per germline. Trimming removed 4 bases from V and 3 bases from J; junction bases left unmatched: 8. The CDR3 has 14 amino acids. CDR3 residues: CSVGMAGGVYEQYF. The DNA for the CDR3 is TGCAGCGTTGGGATGGCGGGAGGAGTCTACGAGCAGTACTTC.

The V call is TRBV6-6, the J call TRBJ1-1; TRBD1 aligns across 7 bases. Germline lookup yields CDR1 MNHNY and CDR2 SVGAGI (reference sequence). The V segment lost 2 bases and the J segment 11 bases; nucleotides outside the gene matches: 5. The CDR3 spans 12 residues. The chain's CDR3 is CASSYPGQAAFF. Here the CDR3 DNA reads TGTGCCAGCAGTTACCCTGGACAGGCGGCTTTCTTT.

The V and J genes are TRBV5-4 and TRBJ1-2; D remains unclear. V dropped 0 bases and J dropped 2 bases, with 5 bases sitting between them. Per germline, CDR1 SGHNT and CDR2 YYREEE (reference sequence). The CDR3 contains 13 residues. CDR3 sequence: CASSLVQNYGYTF. The CDR3 nucleotides are TGTGCCAGCAGCTTGGTACAGAACTATGGCTACACCTTC.

The rearrangement joins TRBV5-1 to TRBJ2-2; TRBD2 matches 14 bases. CDR1 is SGHRS, CDR2 YFSETQ, per germline. With V trimmed by 5 bases and J by 3 bases, 3 bases remained unmatched. The CDR3 has 16 amino acids. The CDR3 spells CASRQGLAGDTGELFF. The CDR3 DNA reads TGCGCCAGCAGACAGGGACTAGCGGGAGACACCGGGGAGCTGTTTTTT.

The CDR3 loop is CASSQGQGSGNTEAFF. In DNA form, the CDR3 reads TGCGCCAGCAGCCAAGGACAGGGGTCTGGGAACACTGAAGCTTTCTTT. The rearrangement joins TRBV4-1 to TRBJ1-1; 8 nucleotides align to TRBD1. The CDR3 is 16 residues long. Germline V lookup: CDR1 MGHRA, CDR2 YSYEKL. The J segment lost 1 base and the V segment lost 1 base, leaving 5 bases of the junction unmatched.

This clone is a singleton in its sample. One junction end does not reproduce the germline sequence, and a read error may be involved. The chain carries TRBV29-1 and TRBJ1-2; D may be TRBD1 (6 bases). CDR1 and CDR2 (germline): SQVTM, ANQGSEA. The CDR3 is 11 residues long. The CDR3 DNA reads TGCAGCGTGGACAGCGTCTATGACTACACCTTC. It specifies CSVDSVYDYTF.

This chain uses TRBV5-1 with TRBJ2-5, with 10 bases aligning to TRBD2. Germline V gene sequence: CDR1 SGHRS, CDR2 YFSETQ. After removal of 10 bases from V and 4 bases from J, the junction contained 7 bases not matched to a gene. CDR3 size: 13 residues. CDR3 DNA: TGCGCCCATATCCTAGCGGGAGCAGAGACCCAGTACTTC. Translated, it gives CAHILAGAETQYF.

This rearrangement joins TRBV5-6 to TRBJ2-6, with 7 bases fitting TRBD1. Trimming cost V 4 bases and J 2 bases; bases outside gene matches: 0. Looked up from germline, CDR1 is SGHDT and CDR2 is YYEEEE. The CDR3 has 14 residues. CDR3 region: CASSDRAGANVLTF. The DNA for the CDR3 is TGTGCCAGCAGCGACAGGGCTGGGGCCAACGTCCTGACTTTC.

CDR3 nucleotide sequence: TGTGCCAGCAGCTTGGGTACAGGGGTTCGATCCTACGAGCAGTACTTC. Its protein product is CASSLGTGVRSYEQYF. The chain is built from TRBV5-6 and TRBJ2-7, with 7 bases lining up with TRBD1. The junction had 7 bases not matched to a gene; V was cut back by 0 bases and J by 1 base. In germline, CDR1 is SGHDT, CDR2 YYEEEE. The CDR3 runs to 16 residues.

V is TRBV5-4 and J is TRBJ2-1, with D hard to call. The CDR3 extends over 15 amino acids. The germline CDR1 and CDR2 sequences are SGHNT and YYREEE (reference sequence). Trimming removed 2 bases from V and 0 bases from J, with 9 bases in between. CDR3 sequence (DNA): TGTGCCAGCAGCTTCGGCGGAAGCTCCTACAATGAGCAGTTCTTC. This encodes CASSFGGSSYNEQFF.